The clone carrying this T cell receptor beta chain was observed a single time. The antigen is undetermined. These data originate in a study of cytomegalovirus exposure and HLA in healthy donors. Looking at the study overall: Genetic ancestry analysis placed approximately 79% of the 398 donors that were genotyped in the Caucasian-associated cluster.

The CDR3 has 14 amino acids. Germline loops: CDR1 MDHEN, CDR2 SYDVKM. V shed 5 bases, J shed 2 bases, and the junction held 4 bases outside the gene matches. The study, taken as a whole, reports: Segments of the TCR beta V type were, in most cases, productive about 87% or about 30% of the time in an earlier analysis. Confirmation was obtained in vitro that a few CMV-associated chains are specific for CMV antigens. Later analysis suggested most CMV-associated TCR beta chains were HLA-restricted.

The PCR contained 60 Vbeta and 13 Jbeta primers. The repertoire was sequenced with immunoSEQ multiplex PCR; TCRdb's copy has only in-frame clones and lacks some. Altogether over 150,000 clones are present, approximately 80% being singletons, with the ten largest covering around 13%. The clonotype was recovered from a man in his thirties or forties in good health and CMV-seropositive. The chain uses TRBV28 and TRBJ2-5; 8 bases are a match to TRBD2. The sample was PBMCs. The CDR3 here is CASSMGLGQETQYF. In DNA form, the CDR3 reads TGTGCCAGCAGTATGGGACTAGGACAAGAGACCCAGTACTTC.